The rows below give T cell receptor beta chains drawn from one sample of a study of neurological immune-mediated disorders. TCRdb reanalysed the 5' RACE reads using MiXCR and keeps one entry per CDR3 protein. The profile covers tens of thousands of distinct CDR3 sequences, with around 14% appearing a single time and around 6.8% taken by the ten largest. Sequencing used PBMCs. These TCRs come from a woman aged 50 to 60 in good health. CDR3s include the opening cysteine and the closing phenylalanine or tryptophan. The D gene is left open where the match is weak. Expanded clones get a size class; other rows say once, few or many, or leave the size out.

D: .; V: TRBV7-9; size: many; J: TRBJ1-5; CDR3: CASTQGGGYEVQPQHF; DNA: TGTGCCAGCACCCAGGGTGGGGGGTATGAAGTTCAGCCCCAGCATTTT
D: TRBD1; V: TRBV20-1; size: many; J: TRBJ1-4; CDR3: CSVRTGGGDEKLFF; DNA: TGCAGTGTTCGAACAGGGGGCGGGGATGAAAAACTGTTTTTT
D: TRBD2; V: TRBV9; size: .; J: TRBJ2-1; CDR3: CASSVDSGRGQTQFF; DNA: TGTGCCAGCAGCGTAGATAGCGGGAGGGGACAGACCCAGTTCTTC
D: .; V: TRBV20-1; size: many; J: TRBJ1-5; CDR3: CSARRGNQPQHF; DNA: TGCAGTGCTAGGAGGGGGAATCAGCCCCAGCATTTT
D: .; V: TRBV7-9; size: many; J: TRBJ1-3; CDR3: CASNLMGTTGNTIYF; DNA: TGTGCCAGCAACTTAATGGGGACCACTGGAAACACCATATATTTT
D: .; V: TRBV12-3/TRBV12-4; size: few; J: TRBJ1-2; CDR3: CASAKRGGYTF; DNA: TGTGCCAGCGCGAAGAGGGGAGGCTACACCTTC
D: .; V: TRBV15; size: many; J: TRBJ2-2; CDR3: CATSISATNTGELFF; DNA: TGTGCCACCAGCATCTCAGCAACGAACACCGGGGAGCTGTTTTTT
D: TRBD1; V: TRBV29-1; size: many; J: TRBJ1-1; CDR3: CSVEATGGWKAFF; DNA: TGCAGCGTTGAAGCAACAGGGGGGTGGAAGGCTTTCTTT
D: .; V: TRBV5-5; size: many; J: TRBJ2-3; CDR3: CASSSAGRLTDTQYF; DNA: TGTGCCAGCAGCTCGGCAGGCCGGCTCACAGATACGCAGTATTTT
D: TRBD2; V: TRBV20-1; size: many; J: TRBJ2-2; CDR3: CSAEGLAGSEGELFF; DNA: TGCAGTGCTGAGGGACTAGCGGGGTCGGAGGGGGAGCTGTTTTTT
D: .; V: TRBV12-3/TRBV12-4; size: many; J: TRBJ1-2; CDR3: CASRPSGFPYGYTF; DNA: TGTGCCAGCAGGCCTTCAGGGTTCCCCTATGGCTACACCTTC
D: .; V: TRBV3-1; size: many; J: TRBJ1-6; CDR3: CASSQGGQLDSPLHF; DNA: TGTGCCAGCAGCCAAGGTGGACAATTGGATTCACCCCTCCACTTT
D: .; V: TRBV5-5; size: many; J: TRBJ1-5; CDR3: CASSYGTVQPQHF; DNA: TGTGCCAGCAGCTACGGGACCGTTCAGCCCCAGCATTTT
D: .; V: TRBV29-1; size: many; J: TRBJ2-1; CDR3: CSHRMGNEQFF; DNA: TGCAGCCATAGGATGGGGAATGAGCAGTTCTTC
D: .; V: TRBV5-1; size: many; J: TRBJ1-1; CDR3: CASSFEGRRTEAFF; DNA: TGCGCCAGCAGCTTCGAAGGGAGGCGGACTGAAGCTTTCTTT
D: .; V: TRBV28; size: many; J: TRBJ2-5; CDR3: CATSWASAPETQYF; DNA: TGTGCCACCTCGTGGGCTAGCGCCCCAGAGACCCAGTACTTC
D: .; V: TRBV29-1; size: many; J: TRBJ2-1; CDR3: CSVEAESSYNEQFF; DNA: TGCAGCGTTGAGGCGGAGAGCTCCTACAATGAGCAGTTCTTC